The entry that follows covers one T cell receptor beta chain sequence. CDR3 length: 12 amino acids. Trimming took off 5 bases at V and 0 bases at J, with 8 bases between the two ends. Germline V gives CDR1 GTSNPN, CDR2 SVGIG (reference sequence). What was amplified from RNA transcripts were TCR beta CDR3 regions. HTBI primers were the set used in a first-round RT-PCR of the TCR CDR3. TCRdb redid the calling of the multiplex PCR reads with MiXCR, one entry per CDR3 protein. This table holds about 350,000 distinct CDR3 sequences, roughly 14% found once. The data originate from a study of T cells in Graves' hyperthyroidism and ophthalmopathy.

The chain joins TRBV30 to TRBJ2-7, with a tentative D call TRBD2 (5 bases). The sequencing input was blood. The TCR originated in a woman aged 25 to 39 with Graves' hyperthyroidism. Here the CDR3 DNA reads TGTGCCTGGGCGCGGGCCTCCTACGAGCAGTACTTC. It specifies CAWARASYEQYF.